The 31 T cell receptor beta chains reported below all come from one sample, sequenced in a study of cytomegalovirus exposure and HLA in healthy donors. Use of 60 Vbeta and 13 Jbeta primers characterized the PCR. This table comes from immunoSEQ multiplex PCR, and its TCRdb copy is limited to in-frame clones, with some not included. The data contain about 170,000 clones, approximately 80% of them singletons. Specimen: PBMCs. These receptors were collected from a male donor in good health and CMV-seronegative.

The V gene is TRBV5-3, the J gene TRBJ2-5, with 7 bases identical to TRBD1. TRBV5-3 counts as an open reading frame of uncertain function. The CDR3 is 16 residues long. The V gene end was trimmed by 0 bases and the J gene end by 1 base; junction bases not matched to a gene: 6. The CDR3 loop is CARSLATGRRQETQYF. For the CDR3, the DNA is TGTGCCAGAAGCTTGGCGACAGGGAGACGCCAAGAGACCCAGTACTTC.

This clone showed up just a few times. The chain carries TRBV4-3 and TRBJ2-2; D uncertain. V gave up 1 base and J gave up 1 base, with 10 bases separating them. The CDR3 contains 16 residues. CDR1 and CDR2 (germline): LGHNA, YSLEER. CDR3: CASSQATPGNTGELFF. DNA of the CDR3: TGCGCCAGCAGCCAAGCAACCCCGGGGAACACCGGGGAGCTGTTTTTT.

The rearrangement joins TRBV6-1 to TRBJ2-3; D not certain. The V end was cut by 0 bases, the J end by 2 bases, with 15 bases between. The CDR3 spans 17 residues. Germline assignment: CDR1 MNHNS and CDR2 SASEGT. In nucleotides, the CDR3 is TGTGCCAGCAGTGAAGCGCAATGGCCCACCCCCACAGATACGCAGTATTTT. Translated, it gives CASSEAQWPTPTDTQYF.

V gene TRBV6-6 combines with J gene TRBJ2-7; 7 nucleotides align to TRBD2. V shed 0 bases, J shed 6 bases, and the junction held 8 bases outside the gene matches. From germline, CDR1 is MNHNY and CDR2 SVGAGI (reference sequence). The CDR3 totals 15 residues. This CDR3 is CASSYSTGGGGEQYF. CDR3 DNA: TGTGCCAGCAGTTACTCGACTGGGGGGGGAGGCGAGCAGTACTTC.

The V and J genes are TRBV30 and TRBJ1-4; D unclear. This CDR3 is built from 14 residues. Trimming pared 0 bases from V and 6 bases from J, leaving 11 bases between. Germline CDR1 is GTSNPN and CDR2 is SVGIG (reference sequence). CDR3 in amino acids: CAWSVIGRDEKLFF. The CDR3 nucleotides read TGTGCCTGGAGTGTCATAGGGAGGGATGAAAAACTGTTTTTT.

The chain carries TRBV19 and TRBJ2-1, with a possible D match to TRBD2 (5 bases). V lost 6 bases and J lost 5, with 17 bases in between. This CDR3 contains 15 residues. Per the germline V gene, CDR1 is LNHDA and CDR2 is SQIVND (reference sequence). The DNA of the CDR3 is TGTGCCAGTAGCCTAGGACTGCCCGGTGACAATGAGCAGTTCTTC. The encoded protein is CASSLGLPGDNEQFF.

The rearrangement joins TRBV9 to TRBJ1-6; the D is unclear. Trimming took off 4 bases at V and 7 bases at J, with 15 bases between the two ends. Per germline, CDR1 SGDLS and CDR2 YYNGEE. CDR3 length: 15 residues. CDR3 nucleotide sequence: TGTGCCAGCAGCACCCGGCCAGGCCAGAATTCACCCCTCCACTTT. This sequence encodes CASSTRPGQNSPLHF.

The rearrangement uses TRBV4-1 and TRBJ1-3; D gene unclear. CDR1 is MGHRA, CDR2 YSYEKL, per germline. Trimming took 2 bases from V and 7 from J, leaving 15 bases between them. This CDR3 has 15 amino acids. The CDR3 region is CASSQNAQTGNTIYF. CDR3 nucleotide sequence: TGCGCCAGCAGCCAAAATGCCCAGACGGGGAACACCATATATTTT.

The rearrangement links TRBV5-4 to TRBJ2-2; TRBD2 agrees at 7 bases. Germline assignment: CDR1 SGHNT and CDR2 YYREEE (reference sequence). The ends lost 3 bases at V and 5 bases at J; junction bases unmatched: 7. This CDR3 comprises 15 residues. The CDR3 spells CASSSEGGGTGELFF. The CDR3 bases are TGTGCCAGCAGCTCGGAAGGCGGGGGAACCGGGGAGCTGTTTTTT.

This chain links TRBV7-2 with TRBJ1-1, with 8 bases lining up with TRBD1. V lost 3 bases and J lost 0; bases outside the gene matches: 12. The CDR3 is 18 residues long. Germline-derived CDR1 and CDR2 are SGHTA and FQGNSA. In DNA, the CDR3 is TGTGCCAGCAGCTTTAAGGTGGGGACAGGCGAAATGAACACTGAAGCTTTCTTT. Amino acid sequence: CASSFKVGTGEMNTEAFF.

CDR3 sequence: CASSAGPTGLGNIQYF. CDR3 DNA: TGTGCCAGCAGCGCGGGACCAACAGGGTTAGGAAACATTCAGTACTTC. This chain uses TRBV9 with TRBJ2-4; TRBD1 is a possible D gene (6 bases). The V end lost 3 bases, the J end lost 6 bases, and 19 bases lay between the germline ends. There are 16 residues in the CDR3. Germline loops: CDR1 SGDLS, CDR2 YYNGEE.

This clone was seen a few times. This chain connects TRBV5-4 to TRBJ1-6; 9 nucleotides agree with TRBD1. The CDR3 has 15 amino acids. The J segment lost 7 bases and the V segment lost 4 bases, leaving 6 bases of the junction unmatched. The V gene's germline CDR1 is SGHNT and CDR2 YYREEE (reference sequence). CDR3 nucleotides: TGTGCCAGCAGCATACAGGGGGCGGACAATTCACCCCTCCACTTT. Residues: CASSIQGADNSPLHF.

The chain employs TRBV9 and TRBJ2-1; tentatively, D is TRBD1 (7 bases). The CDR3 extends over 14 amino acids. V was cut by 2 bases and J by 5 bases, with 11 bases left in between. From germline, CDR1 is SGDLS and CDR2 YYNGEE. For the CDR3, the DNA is TGTGCCAGCAGCGTCCAGGGGGAGGACAATGAGCAGTTCTTC. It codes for CASSVQGEDNEQFF.

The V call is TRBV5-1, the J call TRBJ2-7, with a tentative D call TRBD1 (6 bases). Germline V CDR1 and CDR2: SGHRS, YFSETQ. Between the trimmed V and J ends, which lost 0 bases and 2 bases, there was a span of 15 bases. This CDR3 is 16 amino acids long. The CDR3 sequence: CASSLDGTRGAYEQYF. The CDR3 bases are TGCGCCAGCAGCTTGGATGGGACAAGAGGGGCCTACGAGCAGTACTTC. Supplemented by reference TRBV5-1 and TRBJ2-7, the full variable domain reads KAGVTQTPRYLIKTRGQQVTLSCSPISGHRSVSWYQQTPGQGLQFLFEYFSETQRNKGNFPGRFSGRQFSNSRSEMNVSTLELGDSALYLCASSLDGTRGAYEQYFGPGTRLTVT.

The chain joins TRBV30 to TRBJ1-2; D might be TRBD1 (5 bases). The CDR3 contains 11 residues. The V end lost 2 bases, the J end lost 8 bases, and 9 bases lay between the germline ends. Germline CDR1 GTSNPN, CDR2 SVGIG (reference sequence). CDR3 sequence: CAWSTGRGYTF. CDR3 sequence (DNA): TGTGCCTGGAGTACAGGAAGGGGCTACACCTTC.

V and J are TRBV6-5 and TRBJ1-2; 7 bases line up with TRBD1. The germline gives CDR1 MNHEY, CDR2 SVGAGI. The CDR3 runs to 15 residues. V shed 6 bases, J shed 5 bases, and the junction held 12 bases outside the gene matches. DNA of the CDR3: TGTGCCAGCAGGACAAAAAAGGGGGCTAGGTATGGCTACACCTTC. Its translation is CASRTKKGARYGYTF.

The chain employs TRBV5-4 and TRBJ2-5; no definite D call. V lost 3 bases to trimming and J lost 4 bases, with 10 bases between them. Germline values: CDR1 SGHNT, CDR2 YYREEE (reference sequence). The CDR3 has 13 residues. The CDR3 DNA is TGTGCCAGCAGCTCCCCAGGTCGAGAGACCCAGTACTTC. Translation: CASSSPGRETQYF.

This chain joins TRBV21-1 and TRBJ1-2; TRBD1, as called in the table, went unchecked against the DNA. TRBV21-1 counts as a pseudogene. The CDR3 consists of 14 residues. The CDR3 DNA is TGTGCCAGCAGCAAAGCTCGGGACAGCGATGGCTACACCTTC. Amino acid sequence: CASSKARDSDGYTF.

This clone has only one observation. This CDR3 is CASSERAGGISSYNEQFF. DNA of the CDR3: TGTGCCAGCAGTGAACGAGCGGGAGGGATCTCGTCCTACAATGAGCAGTTCTTC. The V gene is TRBV25-1, the J gene TRBJ2-1, with TRBD2 matching over 10 bases. Trimming took 2 bases from V and 1 from J; bases not matched to a gene: 8. The CDR3 is 18 residues long. The germline V gene encodes CDR1 MGHDK and CDR2 SYGVNS.

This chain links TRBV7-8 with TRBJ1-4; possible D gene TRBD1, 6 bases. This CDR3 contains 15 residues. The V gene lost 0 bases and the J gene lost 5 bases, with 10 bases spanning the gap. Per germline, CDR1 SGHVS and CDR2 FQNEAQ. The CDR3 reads CASSLATGFNEKLFF. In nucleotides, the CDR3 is TGTGCCAGCAGCTTAGCCACAGGGTTCAATGAAAAACTGTTTTTT.

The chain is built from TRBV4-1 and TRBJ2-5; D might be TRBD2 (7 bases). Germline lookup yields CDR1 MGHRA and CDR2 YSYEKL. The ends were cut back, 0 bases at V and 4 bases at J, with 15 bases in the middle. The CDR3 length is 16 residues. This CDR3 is CASSQDVFRGGETQYF. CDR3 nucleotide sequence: TGCGCCAGCAGCCAAGATGTATTTAGGGGGGGAGAGACCCAGTACTTC.

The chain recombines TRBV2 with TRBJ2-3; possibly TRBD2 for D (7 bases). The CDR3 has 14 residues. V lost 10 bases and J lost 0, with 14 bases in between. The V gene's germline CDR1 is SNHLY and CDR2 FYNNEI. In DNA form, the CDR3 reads TGTGCCACCAGACGGGGGGCGAGCACAGATACGCAGTATTTT. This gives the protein CATRRGASTDTQYF.

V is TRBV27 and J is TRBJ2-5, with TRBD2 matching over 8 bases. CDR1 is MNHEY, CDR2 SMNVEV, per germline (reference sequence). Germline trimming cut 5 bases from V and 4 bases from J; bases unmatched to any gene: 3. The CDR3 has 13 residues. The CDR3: CASSPRGGETQYF. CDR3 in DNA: TGTGCCAGCAGTCCTCGGGGGGGAGAGACCCAGTACTTC.

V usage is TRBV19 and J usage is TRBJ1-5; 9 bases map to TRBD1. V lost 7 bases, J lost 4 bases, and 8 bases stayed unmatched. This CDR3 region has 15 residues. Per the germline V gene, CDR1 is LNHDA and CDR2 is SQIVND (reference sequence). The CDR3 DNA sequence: TGTGCCAGTACCGCTCCGGACAGGGGAAATCAGCCCCAGCATTTT. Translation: CASTAPDRGNQPQHF.

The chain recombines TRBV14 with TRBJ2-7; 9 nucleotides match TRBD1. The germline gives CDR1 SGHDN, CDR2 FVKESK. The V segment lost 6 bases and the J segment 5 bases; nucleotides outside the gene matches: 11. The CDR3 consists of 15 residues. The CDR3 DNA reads TGTGCCAGCAGGGTCACCGGGACAGGGCTTAACGAGCAGTACTTC. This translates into CASRVTGTGLNEQYF.

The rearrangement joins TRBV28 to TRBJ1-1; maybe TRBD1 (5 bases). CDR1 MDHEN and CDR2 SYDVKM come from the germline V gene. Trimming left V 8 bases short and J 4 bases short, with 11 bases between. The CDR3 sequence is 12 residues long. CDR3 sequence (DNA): TGTGCCAGCGGACAAAGGCGCACTGAAGCTTTCTTT. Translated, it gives CASGQRRTEAFF.

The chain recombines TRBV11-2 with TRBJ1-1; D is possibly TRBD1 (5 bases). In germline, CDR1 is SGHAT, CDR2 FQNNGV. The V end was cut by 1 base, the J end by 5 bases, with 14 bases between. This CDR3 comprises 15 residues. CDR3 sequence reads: CASSLAVAGMTEAFF. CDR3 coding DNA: TGTGCCAGCAGCTTAGCGGTGGCAGGGATGACTGAAGCTTTCTTT.

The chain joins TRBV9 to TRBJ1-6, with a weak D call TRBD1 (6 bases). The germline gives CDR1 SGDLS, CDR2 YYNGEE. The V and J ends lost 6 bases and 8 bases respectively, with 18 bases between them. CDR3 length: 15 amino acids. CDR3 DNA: TGTGCCAGCAACAAACAGGGTAATACCGATTCACCCCTCCACTTT. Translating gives CASNKQGNTDSPLHF. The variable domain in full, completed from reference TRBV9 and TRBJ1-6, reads DSGVTQTPKHLITATGQRVTLRCSPRSGDLSVYWYQQSLDQGLQFLIQYYNGEERAKGNILERFSAQQFPDLHSELNLSSLELGDSALYFCASNKQGNTDSPLHFGNGTRLTVT.

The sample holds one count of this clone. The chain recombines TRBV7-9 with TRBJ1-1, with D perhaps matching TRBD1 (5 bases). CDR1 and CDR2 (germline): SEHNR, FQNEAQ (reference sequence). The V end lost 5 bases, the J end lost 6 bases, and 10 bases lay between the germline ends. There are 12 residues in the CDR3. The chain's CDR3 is CASSPRAAEAFF. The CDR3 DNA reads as TGTGCCAGCAGCCCCAGGGCAGCTGAAGCTTTCTTT.

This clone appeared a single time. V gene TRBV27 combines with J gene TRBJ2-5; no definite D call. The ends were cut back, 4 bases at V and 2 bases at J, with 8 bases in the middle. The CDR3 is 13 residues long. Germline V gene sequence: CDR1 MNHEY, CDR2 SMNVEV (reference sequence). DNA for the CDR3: TGTGCCAGCAGTTCAGCTAGTCAAGAGACCCAGTACTTC. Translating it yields CASSSASQETQYF.

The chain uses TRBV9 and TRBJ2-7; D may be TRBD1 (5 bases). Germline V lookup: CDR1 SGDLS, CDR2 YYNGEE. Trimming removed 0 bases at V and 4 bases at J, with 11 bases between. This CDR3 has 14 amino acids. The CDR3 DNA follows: TGTGCCAGCAGCGTAGCTGGGAAGGGGTACGAGCAGTACTTC. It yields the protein CASSVAGKGYEQYF.